What follows are 28 T cell receptor beta chains derived from one specimen sequenced in a study of blood T cell repertoires in COVID-19. Assay: immunoSEQ multiplex PCR; the TCRdb copy retains only in-frame clones and omits some. Among 150,000 or so clones, around 80% were seen once, and the ten largest hold over 12%. Specimen: peripheral blood. All receptors come from a human donor with acute or convalescent COVID-19. The donor label of this sample is uncertain.

The V call is TRBV7-9, the J call TRBJ1-6; 10 bases map to TRBD1. V lost 6 bases to trimming and J lost 5 bases; unmatched junction nucleotides: 7. Per germline, CDR1 SEHNR and CDR2 FQNEAQ (reference sequence). The CDR3 runs 16 residues. CDR3 protein: CASSFSGTGDNSPLHF. CDR3 DNA sequence: TGTGCCAGCAGTTTCTCCGGGACAGGGGATAATTCACCCCTCCACTTT.

The chain couples TRBV4-3 to TRBJ1-6; no definite D call. V lost 1 base and J lost 7, with 5 bases in between. CDR1 is LGHNA and CDR2 is YSLEER in the germline V gene. The CDR3 covers 13 residues. The CDR3 is CASSQVPNSPLHF. The CDR3 DNA reads as TGCGCCAGCAGCCAAGTCCCGAATTCACCCCTCCACTTT.

V usage is TRBV9 and J usage is TRBJ2-2; TRBD1 might be the D (5 bases). Trimming pared 2 bases from V and 1 base from J, leaving 6 bases between. This CDR3 has 14 amino acids. Germline CDR1 is SGDLS and CDR2 is YYNGEE. In DNA form, the CDR3 reads TGTGCCAGCAGCGTCACAGGGAACACCGGGGAGCTGTTTTTT. This sequence encodes CASSVTGNTGELFF.

This clone was counted a single time. This chain uses TRBV19 with TRBJ1-4; a weak D match, TRBD1 (5 bases). Germline assignment: CDR1 LNHDA and CDR2 SQIVND (reference sequence). Trimming cost V 2 bases and J 8 bases, with 18 bases left between them. CDR3 size: 16 residues. CDR3 sequence: CASSIKGPSPTEKLFF. CDR3 sequence (DNA): TGTGCCAGTAGTATAAAGGGGCCCTCCCCCACGGAAAAACTGTTTTTT.

J is TRBJ1-2 and V is TRBV5-5, with 8 bases identical to TRBD1. This CDR3 region has 15 residues. The germline V gene encodes CDR1 SGHKS and CDR2 YYEKEE (reference sequence). V shed 3 bases, J shed 0 bases, and the junction held 4 bases outside the gene matches. This CDR3 reads CASSSGGGTNYGYTF. CDR3 nucleotides: TGTGCCAGCAGCTCAGGGGGCGGAACTAACTATGGCTACACCTTC. The whole variable domain, remainder taken from reference TRBV5-5 and TRBJ1-2, is DAGVTQSPTHLIKTRGQQVTLRCSPISGHKSVSWYQQVLGQGPQFIFQYYEKEERGRGNFPDRFSARQFPNYSSELNVNALLLGDSALYLCASSSGGGTNYGYTFGSGTRLTVV.

This clone was recorded once. This sequence joins TRBV18 and TRBJ1-5, with a tentative D call TRBD1 (6 bases). V was clipped by 3 bases and J by 2 bases, with 11 bases between them. The CDR3 contains 15 residues. CDR1 is KGHSH, CDR2 LQKENI, per germline. The CDR3 loop is CASSPEDSRNQPQHF. In DNA form, the CDR3 reads TGTGCCAGCTCACCGGAGGACAGTCGCAATCAGCCCCAGCATTTT.

In nucleotides, the CDR3 is TGCAGTGCTAGTTTTGGGACAGCGGCATCACAGCCCCAGCATTTT. Its protein is CSASFGTAASQPQHF. The V and J genes are TRBV20-1 and TRBJ1-5, with 7 bases lining up with TRBD1. The CDR3 is made up of 15 amino acids. V trimming: 3 bases; J trimming: 7 bases; junction bases outside the gene matches: 12. Per the germline V gene, CDR1 is DFQATT and CDR2 is SNEGSKA (reference sequence).

The chain carries TRBV7-9 and TRBJ2-7, with D possibly matching TRBD2 (5 bases). Germline V gene data show CDR1 as SEHNR and CDR2 as FQNEAQ (reference sequence). Trimming cost V 5 bases and J 7 bases, with 12 bases left between them. CDR3 length equals 12 residues. CDR3 nucleotides: TGTGCCAGCAGCCCCCCGGGGAAGGAGCAGTACTTC. It specifies CASSPPGKEQYF.

Regarding this clone: One base away lies a much larger clone, so this may be a sequencing read error. This sample includes further DNA sequences coding for the same CDR3. This sequence joins TRBV30 and TRBJ1-1; D is possibly TRBD1 (6 bases). The CDR3 is 16 residues long. V lost 4 bases and J 2 bases, leaving 20 bases between the germline ends. Germline V gives CDR1 GTSNPN, CDR2 SVGIG (reference sequence). This chain's CDR3 is CAWMKRRGGANTEAFF. CDR3 sequence (DNA): TGTGCCTGGATGAAGCGAAGGGGGGGGGCAAACACTGAAGCTTTCTTT. Full variable domain (rest looked up from reference TRBV30 and TRBJ1-1): SQTIHQWPATLVQPVGSPLSLECTVEGTSNPNLYWYRQAAGRGLQLLFYSVGIGQISSEVPQNLSASRPQDRQFILSSKKLLLSDSGFYLCAWMKRRGGANTEAFFGQGTRLTVV.

This chain joins TRBV3-1 (or the pseudogene TRBV3-2) and TRBJ2-7; D might be TRBD1 (5 bases). Germline V gene data show CDR1 as LGHDT and CDR2 as YNNKEL (reference sequence). This CDR3 spans 13 amino acids. Trimming cost V 1 base and J 5 bases, with 9 bases left between them. The CDR3 DNA reads TGTGCCAGCAGCCAAGGACAGATCCACGAGCAGTACTTC. Residues: CASSQGQIHEQYF.

The V and J genes are TRBV12-3 or TRBV12-4 and TRBJ1-2, with D perhaps TRBD1 (5 bases). Between the trimmed V and J ends, which lost 5 bases and 8 bases, there was a span of 12 bases. The CDR3 is 12 residues long. The CDR3 spells CASSGDSQGYTF. CDR3 DNA sequence: TGTGCCAGCAGTGGCGACAGTCAAGGCTACACCTTC.

This chain uses TRBV11-3 with TRBJ2-5; 9 nucleotides align to TRBD2. V lost 1 base to trimming and J lost 0 bases; unmatched junction nucleotides: 0. This CDR3 comprises 15 residues. From germline, CDR1 is SGHNT and CDR2 YENEEA. CDR3 region: CASSLASGNQETQYF. In DNA, the CDR3 is TGTGCCAGCAGCTTAGCTAGCGGGAACCAAGAGACCCAGTACTTC.

V is TRBV5-1 and J is TRBJ1-5; D remains ambiguous. V lost 5 bases, J lost 5 bases, and 11 bases lay in between. The CDR3 contains 13 residues. Germline loops: CDR1 SGHRS, CDR2 YFSETQ. The CDR3: CASRAGLDQPQHF. The CDR3 region has the DNA TGCGCCAGCAGAGCAGGACTTGATCAGCCCCAGCATTTT.

This chain connects TRBV7-9 to TRBJ1-5, with 8 positions matching TRBD1. This CDR3 region has 16 residues. Germline CDR1 SEHNR, CDR2 FQNEAQ (reference sequence). The ends lost 1 base at V and 1 base at J; junction bases unmatched: 3. As DNA, the CDR3 is TGTGCCAGCAGCTTAGGGACAGGGAGGAGCAATCAGCCCCAGCATTTT. This encodes CASSLGTGRSNQPQHF.

The V call is TRBV14, the J call TRBJ1-4; TRBD1 aligns across 7 bases. J gave up 4 bases and V 4 bases, and 12 bases lay outside the gene matches. The CDR3 spans 17 residues. Looked up from germline, CDR1 is SGHDN and CDR2 is FVKESK. DNA of the CDR3: TGTGCCAGCAGCCCCCGGAAACAGGGGTCGTATAATGAAAAACTGTTTTTT. This gives the protein CASSPRKQGSYNEKLFF.

This chain connects TRBV2 to TRBJ1-5, with D maybe TRBD1 (5 bases). The CDR3 is 13 residues long. Germline lookup yields CDR1 SNHLY and CDR2 FYNNEI. V shed 8 bases and J shed 3 bases, with 11 bases lying between them. The DNA for the CDR3 is TGTGCCAGCGCTACAGGATTCAATCAGCCCCAGCATTTT. The encoded protein is CASATGFNQPQHF.

This rearrangement joins TRBV3-1 (or the pseudogene TRBV3-2) to TRBJ1-4; D is ambiguous. Germline CDR1 and CDR2: LGHDT and YNNKEL (reference sequence). The CDR3 sequence is 14 residues long. Trimming took 5 bases from V and 1 from J, leaving 8 bases between them. CDR3 in amino acids: CASSTSGTNEKLFF. The CDR3 nucleotides read TGTGCCAGCAGCACGTCGGGAACTAATGAAAAACTGTTTTTT.

J is TRBJ1-1 and V is TRBV5-6; D ambiguous. Germline CDR1 is SGHDT and CDR2 is YYEEEE. V dropped 2 bases and J dropped 0 bases, with 14 bases sitting between them. The CDR3 covers 16 residues. Here the CDR3 reads CASSFRASGVNTEAFF. The DNA for the CDR3 is TGTGCCAGCAGCTTTAGGGCGTCCGGGGTGAACACTGAAGCTTTCTTT.

V usage is TRBV7-2 and J usage is TRBJ1-2, with D perhaps matching TRBD1 (5 bases). V gave up 2 bases and J gave up 8 bases, with 18 bases separating them. Germline V gene data show CDR1 as SGHTA and CDR2 as FQGNSA. This CDR3 is 15 amino acids long. The CDR3 region has the DNA TGTGCCAGCAGCTTAAGGGGCTCCGGCGAGAGGGGCTACACCTTC. It is translated as CASSLRGSGERGYTF.

This chain uses TRBV6-5 with TRBJ1-2, with 8 bases aligning to TRBD1. The CDR3 consists of 13 residues. The V gene's germline CDR1 is MNHEY and CDR2 SVGAGI. J was trimmed by 8 bases and V by 7 bases; bases with no gene match: 9. CDR3 residues: CASTETGAWGYTF. Here the CDR3 DNA reads TGTGCCAGCACCGAGACAGGGGCCTGGGGCTACACCTTC.

The rearrangement uses TRBV5-8 and TRBJ1-1, with 7 bases matching TRBD1. This CDR3 has 15 residues. J was trimmed by 4 bases and V by 0 bases; bases with no gene match: 6. Germline-derived CDR1 and CDR2 are SGHTS and YDEGEE. CDR3 protein: CASSLGPGGITEAFF. CDR3 DNA: TGTGCCAGCAGCTTGGGGCCAGGGGGAATCACTGAAGCTTTCTTT.

The CDR3 coding sequence is TGTGCCAGCAGTTTATCCTGGAGGGGAGAGCAGTACTTC. This translates into CASSLSWRGEQYF. The gene calls are TRBV27 and TRBJ2-7, with D maybe TRBD2 (6 bases). Trimming cost V 0 bases and J 7 bases, with 10 bases left between them. The V gene's germline CDR1 is MNHEY and CDR2 SMNVEV (reference sequence). The CDR3 has 13 residues.

The chain carries TRBV3-1 (or the pseudogene TRBV3-2) and TRBJ2-1; TRBD2 might be the D (5 bases). V dropped 6 bases and J dropped 0 bases, with 9 bases sitting between them. Germline lookup yields CDR1 LGHDT and CDR2 YNNKEL (reference sequence). The CDR3 is made up of 14 amino acids. The CDR3, as DNA: TGTGCCAGCAGGCAGCGGAGCTCCTACAATGAGCAGTTCTTC. Translated, it gives CASRQRSSYNEQFF.

This chain links TRBV7-9 with TRBJ1-2; 9 bases fit TRBD1. The CDR3 has 13 amino acids. The germline gives CDR1 SEHNR, CDR2 FQNEAQ (reference sequence). V trimming: 5 bases; J trimming: 8 bases; junction bases outside the gene matches: 6. CDR3 DNA sequence: TGTGCCAGCAGCCACACAGGGGGCGGCGGCTACACCTTC. As protein: CASSHTGGGGYTF.

This chain connects TRBV5-1 to TRBJ1-2; the D gene is possibly TRBD1 (6 bases). CDR1 is SGHRS, CDR2 YFSETQ, per germline. CDR3 length equals 14 residues. The germline V and J ends were trimmed by 4 bases and 4 bases, with 14 bases remaining between them. CDR3 sequence (DNA): TGCGCCAGCAGCGAAACAGGACAGAGCTATGGCTACACCTTC. Its translation is CASSETGQSYGYTF.

V usage is TRBV4-2 and J usage is TRBJ1-6, with 8 bases aligning to TRBD1. From germline, CDR1 is LGHNA and CDR2 YNFKEQ. V gave up 2 bases and J gave up 6 bases; unmatched junction bases: 6. CDR3 length equals 16 residues. The CDR3 DNA reads TGTGCCAGCAGCCAATGGGTAGACAGGGGTAATTCACCCCTCCACTTT. It translates to CASSQWVDRGNSPLHF.

V and J are TRBV29-1 and TRBJ2-5; 8 bases agree with TRBD1. Germline V CDR1 and CDR2: SQVTM, ANQGSEA. CDR3 size: 15 residues. Trimming cost V 3 bases and J 5 bases; bases outside gene matches: 11. DNA for the CDR3: TGCAGCGTTGATAAAGGAGGACAGGGAGTGGAGACCCAGTACTTC. It encodes CSVDKGGQGVETQYF.

The table lists this clone with a count of one. The chain recombines TRBV20-1 with TRBJ2-3; D remains unclear. Looked up from germline, CDR1 is DFQATT and CDR2 is SNEGSKA (reference sequence). Trimming took 5 bases from V and 3 from J, leaving 3 bases between them. This CDR3 is 10 amino acids long. The CDR3 sequence is CSARTDTQYF. The CDR3 coding sequence is TGCAGTGCTCGGACAGATACGCAGTATTTT.